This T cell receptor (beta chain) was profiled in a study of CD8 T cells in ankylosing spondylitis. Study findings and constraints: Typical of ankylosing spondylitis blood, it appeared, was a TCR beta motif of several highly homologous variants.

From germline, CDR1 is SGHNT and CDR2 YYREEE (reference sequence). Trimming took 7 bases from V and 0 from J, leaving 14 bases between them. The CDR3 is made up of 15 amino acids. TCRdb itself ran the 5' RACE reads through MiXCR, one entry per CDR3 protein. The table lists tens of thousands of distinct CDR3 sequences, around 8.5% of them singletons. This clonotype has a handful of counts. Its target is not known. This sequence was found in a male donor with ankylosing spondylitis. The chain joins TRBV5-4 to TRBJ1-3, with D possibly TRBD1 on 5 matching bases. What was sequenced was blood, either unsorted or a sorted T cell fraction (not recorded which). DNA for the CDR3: TGTGCCAGCTCCAGAGCAGGGCCCTCTGGAAACACCATATATTTT. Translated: CASSRAGPSGNTIYF.